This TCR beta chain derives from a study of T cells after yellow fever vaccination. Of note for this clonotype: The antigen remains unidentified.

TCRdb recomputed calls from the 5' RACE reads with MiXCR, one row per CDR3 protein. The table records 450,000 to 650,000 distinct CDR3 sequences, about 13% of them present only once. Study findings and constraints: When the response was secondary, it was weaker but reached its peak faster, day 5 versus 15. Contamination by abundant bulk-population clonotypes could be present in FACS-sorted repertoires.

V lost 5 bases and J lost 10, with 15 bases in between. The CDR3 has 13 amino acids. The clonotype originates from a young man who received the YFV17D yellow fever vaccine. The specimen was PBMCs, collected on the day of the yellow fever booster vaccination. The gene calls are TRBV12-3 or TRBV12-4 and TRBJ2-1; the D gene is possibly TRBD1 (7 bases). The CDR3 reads CASSARQGGEQFF. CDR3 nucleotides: TGTGCCAGCAGTGCAAGACAGGGAGGCGAGCAGTTCTTC.